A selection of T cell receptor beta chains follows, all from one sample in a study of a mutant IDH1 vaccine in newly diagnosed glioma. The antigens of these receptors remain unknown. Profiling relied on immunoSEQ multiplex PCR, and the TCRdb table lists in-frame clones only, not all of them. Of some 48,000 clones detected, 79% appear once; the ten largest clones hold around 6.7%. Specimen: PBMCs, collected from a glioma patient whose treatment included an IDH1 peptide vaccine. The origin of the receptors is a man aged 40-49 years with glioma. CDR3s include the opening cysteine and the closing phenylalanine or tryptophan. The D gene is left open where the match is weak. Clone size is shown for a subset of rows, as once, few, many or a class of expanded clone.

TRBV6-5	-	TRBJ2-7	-	CASSYSYSSEQYF	TGTGCCAGCAGTTACTCATACAGCTCCGAGCAGTACTTC
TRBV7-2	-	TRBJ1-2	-	CASSSTGGGGYTF	TGTGCCAGCAGCTCCACCGGGGGAGGTGGCTACACCTTC
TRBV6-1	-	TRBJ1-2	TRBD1	CASDHGQGLRGYTF	TGTGCCAGCGATCATGGACAGGGCTTGAGAGGCTACACCTTC
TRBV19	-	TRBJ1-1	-	CASSPAKGAAEAFF	TGTGCCAGTAGCCCGGCCAAGGGTGCGGCTGAAGCTTTCTTT
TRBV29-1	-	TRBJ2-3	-	CSVSIGTQYF	TGCAGCGTGAGCATAGGTACGCAGTATTTT
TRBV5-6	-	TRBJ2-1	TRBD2	CASSRRWTGLAANEQFF	TGTGCCAGCAGCCGGCGGTGGACGGGACTAGCTGCCAATGAGCAGTTCTTC
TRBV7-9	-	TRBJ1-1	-	CASSLHPVNTEAFF	TGTGCCAGCAGCTTGCATCCGGTGAACACTGAAGCTTTCTTT
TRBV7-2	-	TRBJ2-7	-	CASSLGGISYEQYF	TGTGCCAGCAGCTTAGGGGGGATCTCCTACGAGCAGTACTTC
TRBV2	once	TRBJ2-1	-	CASSLDYNEQFF	TGTGCCAGCAGTCTGGACTACAATGAGCAGTTCTTC
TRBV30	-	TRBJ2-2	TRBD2	CAWSGLAGATGELFF	TGTGCCTGGAGTGGGTTAGCGGGGGCCACCGGGGAGCTGTTTTTT
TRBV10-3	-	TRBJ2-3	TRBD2	CAISESMGTAGGSTDTQYF	TGTGCCATCAGTGAGTCGATGGGGACGGCGGGGGGATCGACAGATACGCAGTATTTT
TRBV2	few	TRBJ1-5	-	CASTLGPRGNQPQHF	TGTGCCAGCACTCTGGGACCTAGGGGCAATCAGCCCCAGCATTTT
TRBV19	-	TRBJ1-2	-	CASSLPGKAPLYGYTF	TGTGCCAGTAGTCTCCCAGGGAAGGCCCCCCTCTATGGCTACACCTTC
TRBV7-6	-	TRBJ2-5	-	CASSLSEGRETQYF	TGTGCCAGCAGCTTGAGCGAAGGGAGGGAGACCCAGTACTTC
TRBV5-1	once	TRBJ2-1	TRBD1	CASAPTHRDRGNNEQFF	TGCGCCAGCGCCCCTACTCACCGGGACAGGGGAAACAATGAGCAGTTCTTC
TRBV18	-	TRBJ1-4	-	CASSPGARNEKLFF	TGTGCCAGCTCACCGGGGGCGCGGAATGAAAAACTGTTTTTT
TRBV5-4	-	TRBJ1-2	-	CASSLGGISQNYGYTF	TGTGCCAGCAGCTTGGGGGGAATCTCTCAAAACTATGGCTACACCTTC
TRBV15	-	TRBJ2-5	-	CATSCLLVIQETQYF	TGTGCCACCAGCTGTCTTTTGGTAATCCAAGAGACCCAGTACTTC
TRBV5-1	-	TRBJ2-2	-	CASKAETNTGELFF	TGCGCCAGCAAGGCGGAGACGAACACCGGGGAGCTGTTTTTT
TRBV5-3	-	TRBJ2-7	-	CANVQARLAYEQYF	TGTGCCAACGTACAGGCCCGCCTGGCCTACGAGCAGTACTTC
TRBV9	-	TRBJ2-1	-	CASSPHLGSYNEQFF	TGTGCCAGCAGCCCCCACCTAGGCTCCTACAATGAGCAGTTCTTC
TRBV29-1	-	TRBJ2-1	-	CSVAGGTYNEQFF	TGCAGCGTTGCTGGGGGCACCTACAATGAGCAGTTCTTC
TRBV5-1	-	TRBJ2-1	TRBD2	CASSESSGLNEQFF	TGCGCCAGCAGCGAGTCTAGCGGCCTCAATGAGCAGTTCTTC
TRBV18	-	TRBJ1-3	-	CASSPVSGNTIYF	TGTGCCAGCTCACCAGTCTCTGGAAACACCATATATTTT
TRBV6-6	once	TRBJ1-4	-	CASSYDSRPTNEKLFF	TGTGCCAGCAGTTACGACTCCCGACCCACTAATGAAAAACTGTTTTTT
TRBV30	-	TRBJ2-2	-	CAWDLWNTGELFF	TGTGCCTGGGACTTATGGAACACCGGGGAGCTGTTTTTT
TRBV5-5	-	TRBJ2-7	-	CASSLDPRESYEQYF	TGTGCCAGCAGCTTGGATCCCAGGGAGAGCTACGAGCAGTACTTC
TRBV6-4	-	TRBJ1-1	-	CASSDPEMGALNTEAFF	TGTGCCAGCAGTGACCCCGAGATGGGAGCCCTAAACACTGAAGCTTTCTTT